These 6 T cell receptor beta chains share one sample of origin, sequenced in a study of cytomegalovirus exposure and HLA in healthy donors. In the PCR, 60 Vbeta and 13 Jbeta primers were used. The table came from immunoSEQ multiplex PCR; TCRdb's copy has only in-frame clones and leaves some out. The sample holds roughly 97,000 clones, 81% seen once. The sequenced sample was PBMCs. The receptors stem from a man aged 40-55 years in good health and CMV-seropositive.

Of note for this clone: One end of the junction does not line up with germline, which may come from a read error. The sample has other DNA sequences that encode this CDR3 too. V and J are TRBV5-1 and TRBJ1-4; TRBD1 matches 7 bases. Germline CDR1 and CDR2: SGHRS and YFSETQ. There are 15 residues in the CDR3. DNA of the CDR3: TGCGCCAGCAGCGGCGGGACAGCAACCAATGAAAAACTGTTTTTT. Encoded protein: CASSGGTATNEKLFF.

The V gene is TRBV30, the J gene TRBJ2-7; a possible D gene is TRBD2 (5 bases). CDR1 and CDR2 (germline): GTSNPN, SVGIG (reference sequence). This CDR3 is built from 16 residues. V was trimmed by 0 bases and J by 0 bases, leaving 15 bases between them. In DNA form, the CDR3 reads TGTGCCTGGAGTGTACTGGAGGTAGGGTGCTCCTACGAGCAGTACTTC. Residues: CAWSVLEVGCSYEQYF.

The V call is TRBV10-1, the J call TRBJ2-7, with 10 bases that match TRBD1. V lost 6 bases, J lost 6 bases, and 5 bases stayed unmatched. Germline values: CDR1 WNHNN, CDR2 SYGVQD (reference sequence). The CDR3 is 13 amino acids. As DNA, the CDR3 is TGCGCCAGCAGGGGAGGACAGGGGGTCGAGCAGTACTTC. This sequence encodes CASRGGQGVEQYF.

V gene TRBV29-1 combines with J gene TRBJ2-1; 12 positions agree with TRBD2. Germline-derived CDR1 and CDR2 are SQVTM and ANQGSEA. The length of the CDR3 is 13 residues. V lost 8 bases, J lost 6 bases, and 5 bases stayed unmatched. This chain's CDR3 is CSSRLAGVNEQFF. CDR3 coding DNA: TGCAGCAGTCGACTAGCGGGAGTCAATGAGCAGTTCTTC.

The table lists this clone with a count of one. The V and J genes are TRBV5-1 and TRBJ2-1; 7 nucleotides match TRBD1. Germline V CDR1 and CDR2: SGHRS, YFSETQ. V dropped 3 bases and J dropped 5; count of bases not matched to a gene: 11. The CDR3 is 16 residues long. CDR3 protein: CASSSSPGQINNEQFF. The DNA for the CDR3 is TGCGCCAGCAGCTCATCCCCGGGACAGATCAACAATGAGCAGTTCTTC. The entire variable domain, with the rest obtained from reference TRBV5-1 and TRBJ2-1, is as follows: KAGVTQTPRYLIKTRGQQVTLSCSPISGHRSVSWYQQTPGQGLQFLFEYFSETQRNKGNFPGRFSGRQFSNSRSEMNVSTLELGDSALYLCASSSSPGQINNEQFFGPGTRLTVL.

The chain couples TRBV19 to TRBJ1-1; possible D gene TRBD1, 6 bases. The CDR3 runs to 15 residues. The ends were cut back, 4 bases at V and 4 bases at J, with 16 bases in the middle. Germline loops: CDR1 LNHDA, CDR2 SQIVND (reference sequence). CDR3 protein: CASSTGLRGGTEAFF. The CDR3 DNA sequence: TGTGCCAGTAGTACAGGACTCAGGGGCGGCACTGAAGCTTTCTTT.